The 7 T cell receptor beta chains presented below share a single source sample, sequenced in a study of cytomegalovirus exposure and HLA in healthy donors. Researchers ran the PCR with 60 Vbeta and 13 Jbeta primers. Repertoires were generated with immunoSEQ multiplex PCR, while TCRdb's copy carries only in-frame clones and drops some. This table has under 200,000 clones, roughly 80% appearing once. The specimen sequenced was PBMCs. Source of these receptors: a female donor in good health and CMV-seronegative.

This sequence joins TRBV6-6 and TRBJ2-5, with TRBD2 matching 10 bases. The CDR3 is 15 residues long. V dropped 4 bases and J dropped 7; count of bases not matched to a gene: 9. From germline, CDR1 is MNHNY and CDR2 SVGAGI (reference sequence). Here the CDR3 reads CASSSLAGRGGTQYF. In nucleotides, the CDR3 is TGTGCCAGCAGTTCACTAGCGGGGCGGGGAGGGACCCAGTACTTC.

The gene calls are TRBV6-5 and TRBJ1-5; D gene ambiguous. The CDR3 is 14 residues long. The V end lost 4 bases, the J end lost 7 bases, and 14 bases lay between the germline ends. CDR1 and CDR2 from the germline V gene are MNHEY and SVGAGI. CDR3 loop: CASSLAGSNQPQHF. DNA of the CDR3: TGTGCCAGCAGTTTAGCGGGGAGTAACCAGCCCCAGCATTTT.

This chain joins TRBV7-9 and TRBJ2-3; 11 nucleotides line up with TRBD1. Germline V gene sequence: CDR1 SEHNR, CDR2 FQNEAQ (reference sequence). The CDR3 has 16 residues. V was pared by 6 bases and J by 4 bases, with 9 bases of the junction left unmatched. CDR3: CASRVGQGAVADTQYF. In DNA, the CDR3 is TGTGCCAGCAGGGTTGGACAGGGGGCCGTCGCAGATACGCAGTATTTT. Filled out from reference TRBV7-9 and TRBJ2-3, the complete variable domain reads DTGVSQNPRHKITKRGQNVTFRCDPISEHNRLYWYRQTLGQGPEFLTYFQNEAQLEKSRLLSDRFSAERPKGSFSTLEIQRTEQGDSAMYLCASRVGQGAVADTQYFGPGTRLTVL.

About this clone: This likely comes from a read error, as the CDR3 has no conserved phenylalanine or tryptophan at its end. The rearrangement links TRBV6-6 to TRBJ1-2; D is possibly TRBD1 (5 bases). CDR1 is MNHNY and CDR2 is SVGAGI in the germline V gene (reference sequence). This CDR3 spans 13 amino acids. V shed 5 bases and J shed 4 bases, with 11 bases lying between them. CDR3 in DNA: TGTGCCAGCAGTCTATCAGGGTCCTATGGCTACACCCTC. Amino acids: CASSLSGSYGYTL.

V is TRBV19 and J is TRBJ2-1; perhaps TRBD1 as D (5 bases). V dropped 8 bases and J dropped 0 bases, with 14 bases sitting between them. The CDR3 spans 15 residues. CDR1 and CDR2 from the germline V gene are LNHDA and SQIVND (reference sequence). DNA for the CDR3: TGTGCCAGTCGATTGGGGCGGAACTCCTACAATGAGCAGTTCTTC. This gives the protein CASRLGRNSYNEQFF.

The rearrangement uses TRBV28 and TRBJ2-7; TRBD1 matches at 7 bases. This CDR3 has 14 amino acids. The germline CDR1 and CDR2 sequences are MDHEN and SYDVKM. Losses at the gene ends were 7 bases for V and 1 base for J; bases not matched to a gene: 7. CDR3 sequence reads: CASTVDRVSYEQYF. The CDR3 region has the DNA TGTGCCAGCACCGTCGACAGGGTTTCCTACGAGCAGTACTTC.

The chain joins TRBV7-9 to TRBJ2-1; the match to TRBD2 covers 10 bases. The V segment lost 2 bases and the J segment 8 bases; nucleotides outside the gene matches: 9. Germline-derived CDR1 and CDR2 are SEHNR and FQNEAQ (reference sequence). The CDR3 sequence is 16 residues long. CDR3 protein: CASSLRTSGGVYEQFF. CDR3 nucleotide sequence: TGTGCCAGCAGCTTACGGACTAGCGGAGGAGTCTATGAGCAGTTCTTC.